Presented here are 19 T cell receptor beta chains from one specimen sequenced in a study of OX40 agonist ivuxolimab in advanced cancers. Sequencing used immunoSEQ multiplex PCR; TCRdb keeps in-frame clones, though not all of them. The table includes about 70,000 clones, about 91% detected once. This material consisted of CD4+ or CD8+ T cells sorted from blood, taken in a trial of the OX40 agonist ivuxolimab. Receptor source: an adult with an advanced solid tumor such as melanoma, head and neck, liver or kidney cancer.

This chain joins TRBV5-8 and TRBJ2-1; 9 bases are a match to TRBD2. The CDR3 has 15 amino acids. In germline, CDR1 is SGHTS, CDR2 YDEGEE. After removal of 0 bases from V and 5 bases from J, the junction contained 3 bases not matched to a gene. The CDR3 nucleotides read TGTGCCAGCAGCTTGGGTAGCGGGAGAGACAATGAGCAGTTCTTC. This translates into CASSLGSGRDNEQFF.

The chain links TRBV7-9 to TRBJ2-5; D is unclear. Trimming stripped 3 bases from V and 1 base from J, with 12 bases between. This CDR3 spans 15 amino acids. The germline CDR1 and CDR2 sequences are SEHNR and FQNEAQ (reference sequence). The CDR3 DNA is TGTGCCAGCAGCTTGATTGGTAACAGCCAAGAGACCCAGTACTTC. Translated, it gives CASSLIGNSQETQYF.

The gene calls are TRBV2 and TRBJ1-1; 10 bases map to TRBD1. The J segment lost 7 bases and the V segment lost 6 bases, leaving 2 bases of the junction unmatched. Per the germline V gene, CDR1 is SNHLY and CDR2 is FYNNEI. The CDR3 consists of 12 residues. The chain's CDR3 is CASRGQGNEAFF. In nucleotides, the CDR3 is TGTGCCAGCAGGGGACAGGGGAATGAAGCTTTCTTT.

V and J are TRBV5-8 and TRBJ2-3; 8 bases map to TRBD1. The V and J ends lost 7 bases and 1 base, in that order; junction bases with no gene match: 8. The CDR3 contains 15 residues. In germline, CDR1 is SGHTS, CDR2 YDEGEE. The CDR3 here is CASSLGGQGTDTQYF. CDR3 sequence (DNA): TGTGCCAGCTCCCTAGGGGGACAGGGCACAGATACGCAGTATTTT.

This chain connects TRBV5-4 to TRBJ1-3; no clear D gene. The CDR3 totals 12 residues. V dropped 0 bases and J dropped 4 bases, with 2 bases sitting between them. Germline V gene data show CDR1 as SGHNT and CDR2 as YYREEE (reference sequence). Written as DNA, the CDR3 is TGTGCCAGCAGCTTGGGGGGAAACACCATATATTTT. Its protein product is CASSLGGNTIYF.

V usage is TRBV6-5 and J usage is TRBJ2-7, with D maybe TRBD2 (6 bases). Germline CDR1 is MNHEY and CDR2 is SVGAGI. The V end lost 0 bases, the J end lost 2 bases, and 11 bases lay between the germline ends. CDR3 length: 15 amino acids. Written as DNA, the CDR3 is TGTGCCAGCAGTTACTCGGCTTGGGGGGCCTACGAGCAGTACTTC. Its protein product is CASSYSAWGAYEQYF.

The chain recombines TRBV6-5 with TRBJ1-5, with D unclear. This CDR3 is built from 15 residues. Per germline, CDR1 MNHEY and CDR2 SVGAGI. V lost 8 bases, J lost 3 bases, and 17 bases lay in between. The CDR3 region is CASAPGVALNQPQHF. CDR3 sequence (DNA): TGTGCCAGCGCCCCCGGCGTAGCTCTCAATCAGCCCCAGCATTTT.

The rearrangement joins TRBV28 to TRBJ1-2, with D perhaps TRBD1 (6 bases). In germline, CDR1 is MDHEN, CDR2 SYDVKM. The CDR3 runs to 14 residues. V dropped 6 bases and J dropped 8 bases, with 19 bases sitting between them. The CDR3: CASRTPQGFGGYTF. Written as DNA, the CDR3 is TGTGCCAGCAGAACGCCCCAGGGGTTCGGCGGCTACACCTTC.

The chain employs TRBV4-2 and TRBJ2-7; D ambiguous. V was cut by 4 bases and J by 3 bases, with 13 bases left in between. The germline V gene has CDR1 LGHNA and CDR2 YNFKEQ. This CDR3 has 14 residues. The CDR3 loop is CASSPSVTNYEQYF. Written as DNA, the CDR3 is TGTGCCAGCAGCCCCTCGGTTACTAACTACGAGCAGTACTTC.

This chain connects TRBV6-5 to TRBJ2-7; D uncertain. Trimming stripped 0 bases from V and 4 bases from J, with 10 bases between. The CDR3 consists of 14 residues. Germline loops: CDR1 MNHEY, CDR2 SVGAGI. The CDR3 DNA is TGTGCCAGCAGTTACTCGTATTCCGGTTACGAGCAGTACTTC. Its translation is CASSYSYSGYEQYF.

The chain uses TRBV9 and TRBJ1-2, with a possible D match to TRBD1 (6 bases). Deletions cut 3 bases from V and 0 bases from J, with 18 bases between. Germline V gene sequence: CDR1 SGDLS, CDR2 YYNGEE. This CDR3 region has 17 residues. This CDR3 is CASSGNRDLSANYGYTF. The CDR3 nucleotides read TGTGCCAGCAGCGGAAACAGGGACCTCTCAGCTAACTATGGCTACACCTTC.

V usage is TRBV7-9 and J usage is TRBJ2-2; 7 bases fit TRBD2. V trimming: 5 bases; J trimming: 7 bases; junction bases outside the gene matches: 13. Germline assignment: CDR1 SEHNR and CDR2 FQNEAQ (reference sequence). The CDR3 has 16 residues. CDR3 sequence: CASSARLAGSVGELFF. The CDR3 bases are TGTGCCAGCAGCGCGCGACTAGCTGGATCGGTCGGGGAGCTGTTTTTT.

This rearrangement joins TRBV6-6 to TRBJ1-1; possible D gene TRBD1, 6 bases. This CDR3 has 15 amino acids. Looked up from germline, CDR1 is MNHNY and CDR2 is SVGAGI (reference sequence). The germline V and J ends were trimmed by 10 bases and 0 bases, with 18 bases remaining between them. CDR3 DNA: TGTGCCACAAACAGGGAATTCGGAATGAACACTGAAGCTTTCTTT. Its translation: CATNREFGMNTEAFF.

This chain links TRBV10-3 with TRBJ1-1; D is undetermined. CDR1 is ENHRY, CDR2 SYGVKD, per germline. V was shortened by 10 bases and J by 1 base, with 7 bases between the two germline ends. The CDR3 runs to 11 residues. DNA for the CDR3: TGTGCCACCGCCGAGAACACTGAAGCTTTCTTT. Amino acid sequence: CATAENTEAFF.

V gene TRBV27 combines with J gene TRBJ2-1, with TRBD2 identical over 9 bases. CDR3 length equals 14 residues. CDR1 and CDR2 (germline): MNHEY, SMNVEV (reference sequence). J gave up 7 bases and V 6 bases, and 7 bases lay outside the gene matches. CDR3 DNA: TGTGCCAGCAGACCTAGCGGGGCTCGGAATGAGCAGTTCTTC. Its translation: CASRPSGARNEQFF.

CDR3 region: CASSPYFMSGQEFLRTKNIQYF. In DNA, the CDR3 is TGTGCCAGCAGCCCTTACTTCATGTCGGGACAGGAGTTTTTGAGGACCAAAAACATTCAGTACTTC. The V and J genes are TRBV14 and TRBJ2-4; TRBD1 agrees at 8 bases. J gave up 2 bases and V 4 bases, and 25 bases lay outside the gene matches. CDR3 length: 22 amino acids. Germline CDR1 SGHDN, CDR2 FVKESK.

This clone was found once. The chain couples TRBV27 to TRBJ2-3; maybe TRBD2 (5 bases). V was cut by 6 bases and J by 4 bases, with 20 bases left in between. The CDR3 spans 16 residues. Germline V lookup: CDR1 MNHEY, CDR2 SMNVEV (reference sequence). CDR3 bases: TGTGCCAGCAGCCTGACTATCCCTCGAGGGCCAGATACGCAGTATTTT. Translation: CASSLTIPRGPDTQYF.

This rearrangement joins TRBV28 to TRBJ2-7, with D perhaps being TRBD1 or TRBD2 (6 bases each). Trimming shortened V by 3 bases and J by 0 bases, and 21 bases separated the two germline ends. The CDR3 loop spans 18 amino acids. Germline V gives CDR1 MDHEN, CDR2 SYDVKM. The DNA for the CDR3 is TGTGCCAGCAGTTTTATATATACCCTGGAGGGGGGCTCCTACGAGCAGTACTTC. Its protein is CASSFIYTLEGGSYEQYF.

V is TRBV28 and J is TRBJ2-2; D unresolved. Germline values: CDR1 MDHEN, CDR2 SYDVKM. The germline V and J ends were trimmed by 5 bases and 0 bases, with 4 bases remaining between them. The CDR3 is 13 amino acids. CDR3 sequence reads: CASSQTNTGELFF. The DNA of the CDR3 is TGTGCCAGCAGTCAGACGAACACCGGGGAGCTGTTTTTT.